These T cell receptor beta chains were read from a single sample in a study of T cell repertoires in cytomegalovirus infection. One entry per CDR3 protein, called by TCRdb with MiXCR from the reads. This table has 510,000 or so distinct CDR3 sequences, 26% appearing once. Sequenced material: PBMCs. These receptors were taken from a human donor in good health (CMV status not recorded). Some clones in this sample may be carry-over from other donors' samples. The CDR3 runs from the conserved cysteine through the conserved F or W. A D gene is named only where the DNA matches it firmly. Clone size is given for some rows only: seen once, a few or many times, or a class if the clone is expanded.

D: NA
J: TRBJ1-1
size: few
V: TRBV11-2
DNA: TGTGCCAGCAGCTTACTACGGGGCCAGCATCATGAAGCTTTCTTT
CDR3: CASSLLRGQHHEAFF

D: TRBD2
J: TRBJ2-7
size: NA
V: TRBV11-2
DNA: TGTGCCAGCACCCGAGCAGCGGGACCACCGTACGAGCAGTACTTC
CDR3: CASTRAAGPPYEQYF

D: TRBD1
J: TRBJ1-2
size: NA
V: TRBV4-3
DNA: TGCGCCAGCAGCCAAGCATCTTTCGGAGACAGGGCGGACGGCTACACCTTC
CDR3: CASSQASFGDRADGYTF

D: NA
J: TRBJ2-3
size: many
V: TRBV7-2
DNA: TGTGCCAGCAGCTTAGGGCACAGGGCTTTCTTGGATACGCAGTATTTT
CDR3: CASSLGHRAFLDTQYF

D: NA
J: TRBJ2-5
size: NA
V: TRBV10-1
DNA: TGCGCCAGCAGTGAGGCGGCGGACCCCCAAGAGACCCAGTACTTC
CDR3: CASSEAADPQETQYF

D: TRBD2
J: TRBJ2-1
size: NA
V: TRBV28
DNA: TGTGCCAGCAGTTTAGGCTGGCGGGGGGCGACGGATGAGCAGTTCTTC
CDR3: CASSLGWRGATDEQFF

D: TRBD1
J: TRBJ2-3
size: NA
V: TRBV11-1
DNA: TGTGCCAGCAGCTTAAAGGGACAGGGCACAGATACGCAGTATTTT
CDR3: CASSLKGQGTDTQYF

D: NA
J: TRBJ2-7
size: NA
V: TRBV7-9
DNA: TGTGCCAGCAGCTTATTCGACAGGCTGAGCTACGAGCAGTACTTC
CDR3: CASSLFDRLSYEQYF

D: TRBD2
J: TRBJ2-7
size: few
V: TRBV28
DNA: TGTGCCAGCAGAGTACCTAGCGGGAGCCACGAGCAGTACTTC
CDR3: CASRVPSGSHEQYF

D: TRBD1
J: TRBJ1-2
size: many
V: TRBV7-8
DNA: TGTGCCAGCAGCTTAGCAGCGCGACAGGGGCTCCCTGGCTACACCTTC
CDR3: CASSLAARQGLPGYTF

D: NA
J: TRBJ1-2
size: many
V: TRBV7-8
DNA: TGTGCCAGCAGCCCGGAGCGCATCATGCGGGGGAATGGCTACACCTTC
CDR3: CASSPERIMRGNGYTF

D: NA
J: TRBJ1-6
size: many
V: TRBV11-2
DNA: TGTGCCAGCAGCGTATTTGGGGGACCCCTCCACTTT
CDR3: CASSVFGGPLHF

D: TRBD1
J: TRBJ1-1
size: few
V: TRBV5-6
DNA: TGTGCCAGCAGCCAAATCGACAGGGACACTGAAGCTTTCTTT
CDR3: CASSQIDRDTEAFF

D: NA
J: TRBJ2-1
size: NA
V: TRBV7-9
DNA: TGTGCCAGCAGACCAGGTGACAATGAACAGTTCTTC
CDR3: CASRPGDNEQFF

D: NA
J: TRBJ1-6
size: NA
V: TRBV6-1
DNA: TGTGCCAGCAGTTCCTCAGGGGCGGGGCAGCCCCTCCACTTT
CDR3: CASSSSGAGQPLHF

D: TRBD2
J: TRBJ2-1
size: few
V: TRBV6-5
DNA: TGTGCCAGCAGTTACAGGGCGGGAGGGGTGGATGAGCAGTTCTTC
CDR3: CASSYRAGGVDEQFF

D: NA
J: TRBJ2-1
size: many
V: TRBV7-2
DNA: TGTGCCAGCAGCTGGAGAGGGCAGGGGCCCAACTCCTACAATGAGCAGTTCTTC
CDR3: CASSWRGQGPNSYNEQFF

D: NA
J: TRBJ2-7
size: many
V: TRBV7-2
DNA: TGTGCCAGCAGCCCCCCGTTCTCCGAGCAGTACTTC
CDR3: CASSPPFSEQYF

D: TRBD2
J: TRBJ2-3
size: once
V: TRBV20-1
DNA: TGCAGTGCTAGAGATTTCGGCGGGAGAGGGGATACGCAGTATTTT
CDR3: CSARDFGGRGDTQYF

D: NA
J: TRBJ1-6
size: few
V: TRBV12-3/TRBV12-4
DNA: TGTGCCAGCAGCCTAGGGTTATCACCCCTCCACTTT
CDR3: CASSLGLSPLHF

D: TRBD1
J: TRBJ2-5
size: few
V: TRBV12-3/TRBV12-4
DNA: TGTGCCAGCAGTTCGTCCCAGGGACAGGGGGAGACCCAGTACTTC
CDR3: CASSSSQGQGETQYF

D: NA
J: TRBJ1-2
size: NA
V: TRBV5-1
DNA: TGCGCCAGCAGCACGGAACAAAACTATGGCTACACCTTC
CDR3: CASSTEQNYGYTF

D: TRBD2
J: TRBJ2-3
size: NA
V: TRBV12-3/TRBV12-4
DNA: TGTGCCAGCAGCCAAATCCGGACTAGCGGGAGGACTGGAGATACGCAGTATTTT
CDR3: CASSQIRTSGRTGDTQYF

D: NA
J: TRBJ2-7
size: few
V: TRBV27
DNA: TGTGCCAGCAGTTATGCGGATAACTACGAGCAGTACTTC
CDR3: CASSYADNYEQYF

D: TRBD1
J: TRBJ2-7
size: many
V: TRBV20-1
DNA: TGCAGTGCTAGAATGGCAGGGGGCCTAAAAGGCTACGAGCAGTACTTC
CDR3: CSARMAGGLKGYEQYF

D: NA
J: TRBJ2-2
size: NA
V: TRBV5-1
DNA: TGCGCCAGCAGCTTGAATCCCAGAGGCACCGGGGAGCTGTTTTTT
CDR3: CASSLNPRGTGELFF

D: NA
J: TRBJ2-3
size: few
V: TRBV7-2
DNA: TGTGCCAGCAGCATGTACAGGGATACGCAGTATTTT
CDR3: CASSMYRDTQYF

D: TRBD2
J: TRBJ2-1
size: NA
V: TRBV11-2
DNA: TGTGCCAGCAGCTCGTTCCCTAGCGGGAGGGACGATGAGCAGTTCTTC
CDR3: CASSSFPSGRDDEQFF

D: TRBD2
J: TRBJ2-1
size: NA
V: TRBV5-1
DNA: TGCGCCAGCAGCTTTAGCGGGATCGGAGTGCGGAGTGAGCAGTTCTTC
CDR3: CASSFSGIGVRSEQFF